Following are 28 T cell receptor beta chains from one sample sequenced in a study of vaccination effects on CD4 cells after COVID-19. At the end of 9 to 11 days of culture, CD4+ T cells were isolated. Measured with immunoSEQ multiplex PCR; TCRdb has only the in-frame clones, and not every one. The data contain about 74,000 clones, 77% of them singletons. These receptors are not linked to any known antigen. Material: CD4+ T cells from PBMCs cultured without peptide, obtained before COVID-19 vaccination. The receptors come from a human donor who received a COVID-19 vaccine.

V and J are TRBV7-2 and TRBJ2-7; no definite D call. The germline CDR1 and CDR2 sequences are SGHTA and FQGNSA. The CDR3 extends over 13 amino acids. The V end lost 5 bases, the J end lost 2 bases, and 10 bases lay between the germline ends. The CDR3 DNA is TGTGCCAGCAGCCCCTCTACAGCCTACGAGCAGTACGTC. As protein: CASSPSTAYEQYV.

The count of this clone is one. This rearrangement joins TRBV6-2 or TRBV6-3 to TRBJ1-5; D not resolved. The CDR3 spans 16 residues. V lost 4 bases to trimming and J lost 5 bases, with 18 bases between them. CDR1 is MNHEY and CDR2 is SVGEGT in the germline V gene. The CDR3 protein is CASSSQRGGRDQPQHF. The DNA for the CDR3 is TGTGCCAGCAGTTCACAACGAGGAGGGAGGGATCAGCCCCAGCATTTT.

The rearrangement uses TRBV19 and TRBJ1-5; no clear D. The CDR3 is 15 amino acids. V gave up 6 bases and J gave up 0 bases, with 12 bases separating them. Per the germline V gene, CDR1 is LNHDA and CDR2 is SQIVND (reference sequence). The DNA of the CDR3 is TGTGCCAGTAGCAGAACCACACATAGCAATCAGCCCCAGCATTTT. This translates into CASSRTTHSNQPQHF.

This chain joins TRBV24-1 and TRBJ2-3; no reliable D call. Germline CDR1 is KGHDR and CDR2 is SFDVKD. The V gene lost 5 bases and the J gene lost 1 base, with 3 bases spanning the gap. The length of the CDR3 is 12 residues. The CDR3 bases are TGTGCCACCAGTGCGGGCACAGATACGCAGTATTTT. This translates into CATSAGTDTQYF.

The sample holds a few counts of this clone. V is TRBV30 and J is TRBJ1-6; D not certain. Trimming removed 2 bases from V and 0 bases from J, with 14 bases in between. CDR1 and CDR2 from the germline V gene are GTSNPN and SVGIG (reference sequence). CDR3 length: 17 amino acids. The CDR3 nucleotides are TGTGCCTGGAGTTTGATGGCAATGAGCTCCTATAATTCACCCCTCCACTTT. Protein product: CAWSLMAMSSYNSPLHF.

The chain links TRBV19 to TRBJ1-5; a weak D match, TRBD1 (6 bases). The V end lost 7 bases, the J end lost 5 bases, and 12 bases lay between the germline ends. The germline V gene encodes CDR1 LNHDA and CDR2 SQIVND (reference sequence). The CDR3 runs to 13 residues. The CDR3 region is CASNGRGDQPQHF. Written as DNA, the CDR3 is TGTGCCAGTAATGGCAGGGGCGATCAGCCCCAGCATTTT.

J is TRBJ1-2 and V is TRBV18; tentatively, D is TRBD1 (6 bases). Trimming left V 2 bases short and J 3 bases short, with 16 bases between. The CDR3 runs 16 residues. Per the germline V gene, CDR1 is KGHSH and CDR2 is LQKENI. CDR3 region: CASSPSGMGADYGYTF. The CDR3 DNA sequence: TGTGCCAGCTCACCATCCGGGATGGGGGCGGACTATGGCTACACCTTC.

The genes are TRBV10-1 and TRBJ1-5; D is uncertain. In germline, CDR1 is WNHNN, CDR2 SYGVQD (reference sequence). CDR3 length: 10 residues. V lost 11 bases and J 4 bases, leaving 6 bases between the germline ends. The CDR3 sequence is CAGKNQPQHF. The DNA of the CDR3 is TGCGCCGGGAAAAATCAGCCCCAGCATTTT.

This clone was counted a few times. V and J are TRBV30 and TRBJ2-5; perhaps D is TRBD1 or TRBD2 (5 bases each). Looked up from germline, CDR1 is GTSNPN and CDR2 is SVGIG (reference sequence). Trimming pared 3 bases from V and 4 bases from J, leaving 15 bases between. The CDR3 runs to 14 residues. CDR3 amino acids: CAWSGALVRETQYF. Here the CDR3 DNA reads TGTGCCTGGAGCGGGGCCCTCGTGAGAGAGACCCAGTACTTC.

The CDR3 here is CASSSRQSGNEKLFF. The CDR3 DNA is TGTGCCAGCAGTTCCAGACAGTCCGGCAATGAAAAACTGTTTTTT. The chain has TRBV6-5 and TRBJ1-4, with a possible D match to TRBD1 (5 bases). The germline V and J ends were trimmed by 4 bases and 5 bases, with 14 bases remaining between them. Germline lookup yields CDR1 MNHEY and CDR2 SVGAGI. The CDR3 is 15 amino acids.

This sequence joins TRBV5-5 and TRBJ1-2, with 8 bases that match TRBD1. CDR1 is SGHKS and CDR2 is YYEKEE in the germline V gene (reference sequence). J lost 4 bases, V lost 0 bases, and 5 bases had no gene match. CDR3 size: 15 residues. The CDR3 sequence is CASSLETGEVYGYTF. DNA of the CDR3: TGTGCCAGCAGCTTGGAGACAGGGGAGGTCTATGGCTACACCTTC.

The chain couples TRBV6-5 to TRBJ2-7; D is undetermined. Trimming removed 7 bases at V and 4 bases at J, with 17 bases between. CDR3 length: 14 amino acids. Germline assignment: CDR1 MNHEY and CDR2 SVGAGI. CDR3 nucleotide sequence: TGTGCCAGCACCTTGAGTCGGCAGTATTACGAGCAGTACGTC. This sequence encodes CASTLSRQYYEQYV.

The V and J genes are TRBV3-1 (or the pseudogene TRBV3-2) and TRBJ2-2; weak D call: TRBD2 (5 bases). The length of the CDR3 is 18 residues. The V and J ends lost 6 bases and 0 bases respectively, with 20 bases between them. Per germline, CDR1 LGHDT and CDR2 YNNKEL (reference sequence). CDR3: CASSRARPGNPNTGELFF. The CDR3 nucleotides are TGTGCCAGCAGTCGCGCCCGGCCGGGGAACCCGAACACCGGGGAGCTGTTTTTT.

The V call is TRBV30, the J call TRBJ2-1; the D gene is possibly TRBD2 (6 bases). The CDR3 loop spans 15 amino acids. Per germline, CDR1 GTSNPN and CDR2 SVGIG (reference sequence). V dropped 2 bases and J dropped 2 bases, with 13 bases sitting between them. In DNA form, the CDR3 reads TGTGCCTGGAGTCTAGAACTAGCAGCCTACAATGAGCAGTTCTTC. The encoded protein is CAWSLELAAYNEQFF. Complete variable domain (other parts from reference TRBV30 and TRBJ2-1): SQTIHQWPATLVQPVGSPLSLECTVEGTSNPNLYWYRQAAGRGLQLLFYSVGIGQISSEVPQNLSASRPQDRQFILSSKKLLLSDSGFYLCAWSLELAAYNEQFFGPGTRLTVL.

The chain has TRBV5-1 and TRBJ2-5, with 9 bases aligning to TRBD1. The CDR3 contains 15 residues. The germline gives CDR1 SGHRS, CDR2 YFSETQ. V lost 0 bases to trimming and J lost 4 bases; unmatched junction nucleotides: 4. Here the CDR3 reads CASSLAGTGRETQYF. For the CDR3, the DNA is TGCGCCAGCAGCTTGGCAGGGACAGGGCGAGAGACCCAGTACTTC.

In its sample, this clone was seen once. The chain couples TRBV4-3 to TRBJ2-3; weak D call: TRBD2 (6 bases). Germline V gene sequence: CDR1 LGHNA, CDR2 YSLEER. The CDR3 runs 15 residues. Trimming removed 1 base from V and 5 bases from J, with 13 bases in between. The CDR3 DNA follows: TGCGCCAGCAGCCAAGGGAATAGCGGAGAAGATACGCAGTATTTT. This translates into CASSQGNSGEDTQYF.

For the CDR3, the DNA is TGTGCCAGCAGCACCCCAGGGGCTGGGGCCAACGTCCTGACTTTC. Translating it yields CASSTPGAGANVLTF. The V and J genes are TRBV11-3 and TRBJ2-6; D possibly corresponds to TRBD1 (6 bases). This CDR3 comprises 15 residues. The ends were cut back, 5 bases at V and 2 bases at J, with 10 bases in the middle. Germline CDR1 and CDR2: SGHNT and YENEEA. Using reference TRBV11-3 and TRBJ2-6 for the parts outside the CDR3, the full variable domain is EAGVVQSPRYKIIEKKQPVAFWCNPISGHNTLYWYLQNLGQGPELLIRYENEEAVDDSQLPKDRFSAERLKGVDSTLKIQPAELGDSAVYLCASSTPGAGANVLTFGAGSRLTVL.

The V and J genes are TRBV19 and TRBJ1-5; possibly TRBD1 for D (5 bases). The CDR3 consists of 18 residues. Trimming stripped 1 base from V and 1 base from J, with 17 bases between. Germline V CDR1 and CDR2: LNHDA, SQIVND (reference sequence). The CDR3 sequence: CASSIVKTAVGSNQPQHF. CDR3 coding DNA: TGTGCCAGTAGTATAGTTAAGACAGCCGTTGGGAGCAATCAGCCCCAGCATTTT.

CDR3 in DNA: TGCGCCAGCAGCCAAGACTTTCAGGCCCATTGGTATGGGGCCAACGTCCTGACTTTC. Translating it yields CASSQDFQAHWYGANVLTF. The chain carries TRBV4-1 and TRBJ2-6; no definite D call. Germline CDR1 MGHRA, CDR2 YSYEKL. V gave up 0 bases and J gave up 3 bases, with 18 bases separating them. This CDR3 contains 19 residues.

This chain connects TRBV19 to TRBJ2-2; 8 nucleotides match TRBD1. Germline V gene data show CDR1 as LNHDA and CDR2 as SQIVND (reference sequence). After removal of 2 bases from V and 2 bases from J, the junction contained 19 bases not matched to a gene. CDR3 length: 21 amino acids. The DNA for the CDR3 is TGTGCCAGTAGTATACTTTGGACAGGGAGGAATCCCCGTATAAACACCGGGGAGCTGTTTTTT. Translating gives CASSILWTGRNPRINTGELFF.

The chain has TRBV28 and TRBJ1-2; a possible D gene is TRBD1 (6 bases). Germline CDR1 is MDHEN and CDR2 is SYDVKM. V lost 4 bases to trimming and J lost 6 bases, with 18 bases between them. This CDR3 is 15 amino acids long. The CDR3 spells CASSSSQQGLNGYTF. The CDR3 DNA follows: TGTGCCAGCAGTTCGAGCCAACAGGGACTCAATGGCTACACCTTC.

This chain links TRBV6-6 with TRBJ1-3; no reliable D call. The CDR3 consists of 13 residues. Germline values: CDR1 MNHNY, CDR2 SVGAGI (reference sequence). V was clipped by 6 bases and J by 4 bases, with 10 bases between them. The CDR3 DNA is TGTGCCAGCAGCACATTAGGGGGAAACACCATATATTTT. Amino acid sequence: CASSTLGGNTIYF.

The J gene is TRBJ2-1, the V gene TRBV15, with a possible D match to TRBD1 (6 bases). Trimming stripped 0 bases from V and 4 bases from J, with 10 bases between. The CDR3 extends over 15 amino acids. Per germline, CDR1 LNHNV and CDR2 YYDKDF (reference sequence). CDR3 DNA: TGTGCCACCAGCAGAGAGCAGGGGTTGTACAATGAGCAGTTCTTC. Its protein product is CATSREQGLYNEQFF.

The rearrangement joins TRBV3-1 (or the pseudogene TRBV3-2) to TRBJ1-4; no firm D call. Germline assignment: CDR1 LGHDT and CDR2 YNNKEL (reference sequence). This CDR3 has 15 amino acids. Trimming shortened V by 4 bases and J by 5 bases, and 14 bases separated the two germline ends. The CDR3 bases are TGTGCCAGCAGCCTGCGGACGGGAATGAATGAAAAACTGTTTTTT. Protein: CASSLRTGMNEKLFF.

The CDR3 loop reads CASSSHITGTSTDTQYF. CDR3 nucleotides: TGTGCCAGCAGCTCCCATATAACAGGAACATCCACAGATACGCAGTATTTT. This chain joins TRBV5-5 and TRBJ2-3, with D maybe TRBD1 (5 bases). The CDR3 has 17 residues. Germline CDR1 reads SGHKS; CDR2 reads YYEKEE (reference sequence). The ends were cut back, 3 bases at V and 2 bases at J, with 19 bases in the middle.

The chain couples TRBV6-6 to TRBJ2-5; D is perhaps TRBD2 (7 bases). V was pared by 6 bases and J by 5 bases, with 19 bases between. Germline loops: CDR1 MNHNY, CDR2 SVGAGI (reference sequence). The CDR3 covers 15 residues. The DNA for the CDR3 is TGTGCCAGCAGCCCCGGGGGGCCGACGGGGGAGACCCAGTACTTC. This gives the protein CASSPGGPTGETQYF.

V gene TRBV5-6 combines with J gene TRBJ1-1; the match to TRBD1 covers 9 bases. V was pared by 4 bases and J by 0 bases, with 1 base of the junction left unmatched. The CDR3 is 14 amino acids. Germline V lookup: CDR1 SGHDT, CDR2 YYEEEE. CDR3 protein: CASSRDRVNTEAFF. The CDR3 bases are TGTGCCAGCAGCCGGGACAGGGTGAACACTGAAGCTTTCTTT.

The chain uses TRBV6-1 and TRBJ2-7, with 7 bases lining up with TRBD1. The CDR3 contains 15 residues. Germline values: CDR1 MNHNS, CDR2 SASEGT. The V segment lost 0 bases and the J segment 3 bases; nucleotides outside the gene matches: 5. The CDR3 protein is CASSEARTGLYEQYV. In nucleotides, the CDR3 is TGTGCCAGCAGTGAAGCTAGGACAGGCCTCTACGAGCAGTACGTC.